What follows are 8 T cell receptor beta chains derived from one specimen sequenced in a study of T cell clusters in autoimmune cytopenias. TRB was amplified by touch-down multiplex PCR, primer pools A and B combined. With the multiplex PCR reads reprocessed, TCRdb shows one record per CDR3 protein and no DNA. The table gives 3,500 or so distinct CDR3 sequences; the top ten clones make up around a third of it. Some 34,000 genome equivalents of blood DNA were amplified for TRB. Source material: peripheral blood. The source of these receptors is a human donor with an autoimmune cytopenia, with autoimmune hepatitis or in good health (not recorded which).

The chain employs TRBV5-1 and TRBJ1-4. Germline V gene data show CDR1 as SGHRS and CDR2 as YFSETQ. This CDR3 has 15 amino acids. CDR3: CASSLAGSTNEKLFF. Combining the CDR3 with reference TRBV5-1 and TRBJ1-4 gives the whole variable domain KAGVTQTPRYLIKTRGQQVTLSCSPISGHRSVSWYQQTPGQGLQFLFEYFSETQRNKGNFPGRFSGRQFSNSRSEMNVSTLELGDSALYLCASSLAGSTNEKLFFGSGTQLSVL.

This clonotype registers medium-sized (0.01 to 0.1%) by frequency. The chain uses TRBV29-1 and TRBJ2-1. CDR1 is SQVTM and CDR2 is ANQGSEA in the germline V gene. The CDR3 spans 13 residues. The CDR3 protein is CSLRERSYNEQFF.

The J gene is TRBJ2-7, the V gene TRBV11-2; TCRdb's D call, TRBD1, is unchecked because there is no DNA. Looked up from germline, CDR1 is SGHAT and CDR2 is FQNNGV. The CDR3 spans 15 residues. The CDR3 reads CASSLVARGPYEQYF.

V gene TRBV20-1 combines with J gene TRBJ2-2; TCRdb selects TRBD2, and the lack of DNA leaves this call unchecked. Germline CDR1 is DFQATT and CDR2 is SNEGSKA (reference sequence). This CDR3 spans 14 amino acids. The chain's CDR3 is CSAPSAGLTGELFF.

In terms of frequency, this clonotype is medium-sized (0.01 to 0.1%). The chain joins TRBV12-3 or TRBV12-4 to TRBJ1-2; TCRdb outputs TRBD1, but without DNA this stays unchecked. The CDR3 runs 14 residues. CDR3 in amino acids: CATTTSDRPYGYTF.

The V call is TRBV4-2, the J call TRBJ2-1; TCRdb returns TRBD1, unconfirmable since there is no DNA. CDR1 LGHNA and CDR2 YNFKEQ come from the germline V gene. CDR3 size: 15 residues. The CDR3 spells CASSQVGGLRNEQFF.

This clonotype registers medium-sized by frequency. This chain uses TRBV6-5 with TRBJ2-7; TCRdb's D gene call, TRBD1, goes unchecked for lack of DNA. This CDR3 region has 15 residues. Germline V gene lookup returns CDR1 MNHEY and CDR2 SVGAGI. The CDR3: CASRTDREGGYEQYF.

The rearrangement joins TRBV30 to TRBJ2-1. CDR1 GTSNPN and CDR2 SVGIG come from the germline V gene (reference sequence). The CDR3 loop spans 13 amino acids. This CDR3 is CAQREGSYNEQFF. Full variable domain (outside the CDR3, taken from reference TRBV30 and TRBJ2-1): SQTIHQWPATLVQPVGSPLSLECTVEGTSNPNLYWYRQAAGRGLQLLFYSVGIGQISSEVPQNLSASRPQDRQFILSSKKLLLSDSGFYLCAQREGSYNEQFFGPGTRLTVL.